The T cell receptor beta chain described here comes from a study of neurological immune-mediated disorders. This clonotype was counted at least ten times. Antigen specificity is unknown. This CDR3 region has 17 residues. V dropped 5 bases and J dropped 0 bases, with 17 bases sitting between them. General study points: Expansion of TCR clones was greatest in HTLV-1-associated myelopathy and smallest in multiple sclerosis, where it fell below that of healthy controls. None of the CDR3 amino acid sequences of expanded clones were shared across subjects, and this suggested private repertoires in all groups. The multiple sclerosis repertoire cluster was not associated with any clinical or MRI feature, with the authors stating that larger cohorts are needed.

Synthesis of cDNA was carried out by template-switch 5'RACE. The reaction used 10-nucleotide random UMIs. TCRdb processed the 5' RACE reads anew with MiXCR; each CDR3 protein has one entry. The top ten hold under 6.5% of the sample, which has 85,000 to 100,000 distinct CDR3 sequences, 3.5% seen once. The TCR originated in a woman younger than 30 with multiple sclerosis. The chain is built from TRBV12-3 or TRBV12-4 and TRBJ1-5, with D possibly TRBD1 on 5 matching bases. Sequenced: PBMCs. The CDR3 DNA reads as TGTGCCAGCAGTCCCGGCGGGACCCCTTCTAGCAATCAGCCCCAGCATTTT. It codes for CASSPGGTPSSNQPQHF.